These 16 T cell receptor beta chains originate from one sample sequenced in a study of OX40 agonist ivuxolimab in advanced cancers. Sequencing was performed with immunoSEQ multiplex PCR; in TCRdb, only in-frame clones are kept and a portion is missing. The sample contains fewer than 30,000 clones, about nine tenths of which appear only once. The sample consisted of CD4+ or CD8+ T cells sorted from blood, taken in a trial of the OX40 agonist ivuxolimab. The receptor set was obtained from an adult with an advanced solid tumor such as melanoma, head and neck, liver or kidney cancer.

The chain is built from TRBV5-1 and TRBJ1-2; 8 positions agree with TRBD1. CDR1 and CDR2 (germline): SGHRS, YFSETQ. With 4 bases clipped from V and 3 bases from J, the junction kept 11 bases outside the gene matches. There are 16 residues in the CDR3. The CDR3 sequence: CASSGGLTGEDYGYTF. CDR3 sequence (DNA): TGCGCCAGCAGCGGAGGGTTGACAGGGGAGGACTATGGCTACACCTTC.

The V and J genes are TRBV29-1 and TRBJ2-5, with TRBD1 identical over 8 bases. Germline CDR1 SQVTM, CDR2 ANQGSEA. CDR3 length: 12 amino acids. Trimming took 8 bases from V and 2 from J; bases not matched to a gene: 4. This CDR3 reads CSFRTGQETQYF. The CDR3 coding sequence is TGCAGCTTCCGGACAGGGCAAGAGACCCAGTACTTC.

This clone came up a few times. The CDR3 DNA sequence: TGTGCCAGCAGCTTAACTAGCGGGGGGGCGGATACGCAGTATTTT. This gives the protein CASSLTSGGADTQYF. This rearrangement joins TRBV7-3 to TRBJ2-3, with 11 bases identical to TRBD2. Unmatched junction bases numbered 2, after V lost 0 bases and J lost 6 bases. The CDR3 runs 15 residues. CDR1 is SGHTA, CDR2 FQGTGA, per germline.

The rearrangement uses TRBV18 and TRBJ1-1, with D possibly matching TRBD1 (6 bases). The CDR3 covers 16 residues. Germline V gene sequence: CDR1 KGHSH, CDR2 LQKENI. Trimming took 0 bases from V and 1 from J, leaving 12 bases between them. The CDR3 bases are TGTGCCAGCTCACCACCGGTGGCAGGGGCGAACACTGAAGCTTTCTTT. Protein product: CASSPPVAGANTEAFF.

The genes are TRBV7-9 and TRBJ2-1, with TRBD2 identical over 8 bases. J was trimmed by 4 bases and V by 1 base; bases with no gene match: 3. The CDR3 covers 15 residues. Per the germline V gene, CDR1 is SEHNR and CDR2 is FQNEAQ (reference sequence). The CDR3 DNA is TGTGCCAGCAGCTTAGTTACTAGCGGATACAATGAGCAGTTCTTC. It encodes CASSLVTSGYNEQFF.

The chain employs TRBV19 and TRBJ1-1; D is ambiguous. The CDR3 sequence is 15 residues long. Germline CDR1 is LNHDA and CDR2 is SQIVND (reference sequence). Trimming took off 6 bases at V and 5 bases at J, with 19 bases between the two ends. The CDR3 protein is CASSPTGEWRTEAFF. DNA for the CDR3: TGTGCCAGTAGCCCGACCGGGGAGTGGAGAACTGAAGCTTTCTTT.

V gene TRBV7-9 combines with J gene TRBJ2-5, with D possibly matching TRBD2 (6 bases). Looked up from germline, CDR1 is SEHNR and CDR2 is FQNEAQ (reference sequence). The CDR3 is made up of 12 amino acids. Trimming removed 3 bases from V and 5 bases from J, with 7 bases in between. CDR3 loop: CASSFSGETQYF. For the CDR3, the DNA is TGTGCCAGCAGCTTCAGCGGGGAGACCCAGTACTTC.

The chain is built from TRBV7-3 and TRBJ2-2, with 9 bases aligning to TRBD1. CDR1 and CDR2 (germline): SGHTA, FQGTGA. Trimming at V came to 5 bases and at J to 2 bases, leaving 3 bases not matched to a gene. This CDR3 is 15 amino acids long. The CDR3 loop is CASSPGQGNTGELFF. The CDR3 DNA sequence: TGTGCCAGCAGCCCGGGACAGGGAAACACCGGGGAGCTGTTTTTT.

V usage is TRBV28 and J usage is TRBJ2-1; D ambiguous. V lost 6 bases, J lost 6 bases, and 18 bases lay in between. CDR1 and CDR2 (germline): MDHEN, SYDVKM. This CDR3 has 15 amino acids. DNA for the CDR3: TGTGCCAGCAGGCCGATCGTGATGGGCTCCAATGAGCAGTTCTTC. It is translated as CASRPIVMGSNEQFF.

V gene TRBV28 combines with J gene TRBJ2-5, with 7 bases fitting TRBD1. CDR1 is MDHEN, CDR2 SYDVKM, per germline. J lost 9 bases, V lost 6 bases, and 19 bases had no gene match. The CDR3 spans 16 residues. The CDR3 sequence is CASRLSTGDFTRAQYF. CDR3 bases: TGTGCCAGCAGACTTAGTACAGGGGATTTTACTAGAGCCCAGTACTTC.

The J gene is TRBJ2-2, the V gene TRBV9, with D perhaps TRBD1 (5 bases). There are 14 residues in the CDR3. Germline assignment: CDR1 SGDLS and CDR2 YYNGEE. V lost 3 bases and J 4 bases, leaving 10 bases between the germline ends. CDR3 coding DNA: TGTGCCAGCAGCGCGGACATAGGCACCGGGGAGCTGTTTTTT. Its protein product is CASSADIGTGELFF.

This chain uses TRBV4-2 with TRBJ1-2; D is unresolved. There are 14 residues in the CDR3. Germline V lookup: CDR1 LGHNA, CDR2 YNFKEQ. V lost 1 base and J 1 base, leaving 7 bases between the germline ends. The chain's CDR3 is CASSQVGVNYGYTF. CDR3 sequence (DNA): TGTGCCAGCAGCCAAGTAGGAGTTAACTATGGCTACACCTTC.

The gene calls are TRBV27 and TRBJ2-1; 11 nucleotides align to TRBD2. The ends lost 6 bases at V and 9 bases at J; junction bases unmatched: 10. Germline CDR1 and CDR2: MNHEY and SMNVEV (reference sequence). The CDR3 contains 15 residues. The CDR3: CASSDFSGGAGEQFF. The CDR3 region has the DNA TGTGCCAGCAGCGATTTTAGCGGGGGGGCGGGTGAGCAGTTCTTC.

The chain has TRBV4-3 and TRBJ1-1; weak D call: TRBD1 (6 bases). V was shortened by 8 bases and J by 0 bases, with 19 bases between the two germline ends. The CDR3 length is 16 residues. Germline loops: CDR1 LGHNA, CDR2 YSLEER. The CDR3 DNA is TGCGCCAGCTCCCCGGTCCAGACAGGTATGAACACTGAAGCTTTCTTT. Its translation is CASSPVQTGMNTEAFF.

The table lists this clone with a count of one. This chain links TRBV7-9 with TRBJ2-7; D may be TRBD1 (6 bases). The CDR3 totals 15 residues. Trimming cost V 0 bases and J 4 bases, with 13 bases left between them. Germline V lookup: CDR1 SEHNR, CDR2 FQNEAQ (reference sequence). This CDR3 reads CASSLAGAGSYEQYF. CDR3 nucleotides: TGTGCCAGCAGCTTAGCGGGGGCGGGTTCATACGAGCAGTACTTC.

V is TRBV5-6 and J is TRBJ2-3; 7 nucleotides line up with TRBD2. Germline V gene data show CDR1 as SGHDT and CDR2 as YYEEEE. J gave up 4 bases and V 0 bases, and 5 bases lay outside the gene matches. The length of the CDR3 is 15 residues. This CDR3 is CASSLGGGPPDTQYF. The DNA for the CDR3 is TGTGCCAGCAGCTTGGGGGGAGGGCCCCCAGATACGCAGTATTTT.